The 28 T cell receptor beta chains reported below all come from one sample, sequenced in a study of OX40 agonist ivuxolimab in advanced cancers. Produced via immunoSEQ multiplex PCR; TCRdb's table is partial and in-frame only. The data hold tens of thousands of clones, with roughly 89% observed a single time. The sample consisted of CD4+ or CD8+ T cells sorted from blood, taken in a trial of the OX40 agonist ivuxolimab. The receptors originated from an adult with an advanced solid tumor such as melanoma, head and neck, liver or kidney cancer.

V gene TRBV11-2 combines with J gene TRBJ2-4; D tentatively reads TRBD1 or TRBD2 (5 bases each). The germline gives CDR1 SGHAT, CDR2 FQNNGV. The length of the CDR3 is 15 residues. Trimming stripped 4 bases from V and 4 bases from J, with 14 bases between. The CDR3: CASSWWAEGKNIQYF. The CDR3 region has the DNA TGTGCCAGCAGCTGGTGGGCCGAGGGGAAAAACATTCAGTACTTC.

V and J are TRBV10-2 and TRBJ1-1; the D gene is possibly TRBD1 (5 bases). This CDR3 has 16 amino acids. Trimming left V 2 bases short and J 0 bases short, with 13 bases between. Germline V gene sequence: CDR1 WSHSY, CDR2 SAAADI. The CDR3: CASSEMLGTMNTEAFF. CDR3 coding DNA: TGCGCCAGCAGTGAGATGCTGGGGACCATGAACACTGAAGCTTTCTTT.

The chain links TRBV27 to TRBJ2-2; D possibly corresponds to TRBD2 (6 bases). Trimming removed 5 bases at V and 4 bases at J, with 11 bases between. This CDR3 comprises 14 residues. Per the germline V gene, CDR1 is MNHEY and CDR2 is SMNVEV (reference sequence). The DNA of the CDR3 is TGTGCCAGCAGTCCACTAGCAGGCACCGGGGAGCTGTTTTTT. It specifies CASSPLAGTGELFF.

The genes are TRBV19 and TRBJ2-3; 7 bases map to TRBD2. The V gene's germline CDR1 is LNHDA and CDR2 SQIVND (reference sequence). V lost 0 bases, J lost 4 bases, and 4 bases stayed unmatched. The CDR3 contains 15 residues. The CDR3 region is CASSIEAGEPDTQYF. The CDR3 nucleotides are TGTGCCAGTAGTATAGAGGCGGGAGAACCAGATACGCAGTATTTT.

V usage is TRBV30 and J usage is TRBJ2-6; D perhaps matches TRBD1 (5 bases). The CDR3 covers 14 residues. Per germline, CDR1 GTSNPN and CDR2 SVGIG (reference sequence). The V and J ends lost 5 bases and 4 bases respectively, with 12 bases between them. The CDR3 DNA follows: TGTGCCTGGTACTCAGGGCTGGGGGCCAACGTCCTGACTTTC. This gives the protein CAWYSGLGANVLTF.

This clone has a single count. The CDR3 reads CASSVWVAGGGETQYF. The CDR3 DNA follows: TGCGCCAGCAGTGTATGGGTAGCGGGAGGCGGGGAGACCCAGTACTTC. The V gene is TRBV10-2, the J gene TRBJ2-5; 10 bases agree with TRBD2. After removal of 4 bases from V and 5 bases from J, the junction contained 10 bases not matched to a gene. Germline CDR1 WSHSY, CDR2 SAAADI. The CDR3 length is 16 residues.

V is TRBV7-2 and J is TRBJ2-7; TRBD2 might be the D (7 bases). V was pared by 4 bases and J by 6 bases, with 16 bases between. CDR3 length equals 14 residues. The germline CDR1 and CDR2 sequences are SGHTA and FQGNSA. In nucleotides, the CDR3 is TGTGCCAGCAGCTGGAATAGGGGGGGGGTCGAGCAGTACTTC. Its translation is CASSWNRGGVEQYF.

Only one count was recorded for this clone. Other DNA sequences within the sample encode an identical CDR3. The V gene is TRBV6-5, the J gene TRBJ2-7, with D possibly TRBD2 on 6 matching bases. CDR3 length equals 13 residues. Trimming left V 0 bases short and J 3 bases short, with 6 bases between. Germline CDR1 reads MNHEY; CDR2 reads SVGAGI. The CDR3 here is CASSYSRDYEQYF. DNA of the CDR3: TGTGCCAGCAGTTACTCGCGGGACTACGAGCAGTACTTC.

The V gene is TRBV19, the J gene TRBJ2-7, with D perhaps matching TRBD2 (6 bases). Per the germline V gene, CDR1 is LNHDA and CDR2 is SQIVND (reference sequence). V was trimmed by 7 bases and J by 7 bases, leaving 17 bases between them. This CDR3 is built from 13 residues. CDR3 amino acids: CASNWGVAGEQYF. The CDR3 bases are TGTGCCAGTAATTGGGGGGTTGCGGGAGAGCAGTACTTC.

This clone was detected only a few times. The chain recombines TRBV11-2 with TRBJ1-5; TRBD1 is a possible D gene (6 bases). This CDR3 spans 17 amino acids. Germline V CDR1 and CDR2: SGHAT, FQNNGV. The V and J ends lost 4 bases and 3 bases respectively, with 19 bases between them. The CDR3 protein is CASSSGGRGIDNQPQHF. In nucleotides, the CDR3 is TGTGCCAGCAGCTCGGGGGGCAGGGGTATAGACAATCAGCCCCAGCATTTT.

The chain carries TRBV29-1 and TRBJ2-7; D remains unclear. Trimming stripped 4 bases from V and 0 bases from J, with 13 bases between. CDR3 length: 14 residues. CDR1 and CDR2 from the germline V gene are SQVTM and ANQGSEA. The CDR3 DNA reads TGCAGCGTTGGAGAGCGCCAGAGCTCCTACGAGCAGTACTTC. It codes for CSVGERQSSYEQYF.

This clone was counted a few times. The J gene is TRBJ1-5, the V gene TRBV7-9; the D is unclear. Germline V gene lookup returns CDR1 SEHNR and CDR2 FQNEAQ (reference sequence). The CDR3 is 13 amino acids. Trimming cost V 2 bases and J 3 bases, with 5 bases left between them. The CDR3 loop is CASSLTDNQPQHF. The DNA of the CDR3 is TGTGCCAGCAGCTTAACGGACAATCAGCCCCAGCATTTT. The full variable domain, rest sourced from reference TRBV7-9 and TRBJ1-5, is DTGVSQNPRHKITKRGQNVTFRCDPISEHNRLYWYRQTLGQGPEFLTYFQNEAQLEKSRLLSDRFSAERPKGSFSTLEIQRTEQGDSAMYLCASSLTDNQPQHFGDGTRLSIL.

The chain links TRBV5-1 to TRBJ2-7; 10 bases align to TRBD2. After removal of 0 bases from V and 3 bases from J, the junction contained 6 bases not matched to a gene. The germline CDR1 and CDR2 sequences are SGHRS and YFSETQ. The CDR3 is 16 amino acids. The CDR3 DNA sequence: TGCGCCAGCAGCTTGGCAGCGGGAGGGGCCTACTACGAGCAGTACTTC. This sequence encodes CASSLAAGGAYYEQYF. Combining the CDR3 with reference TRBV5-1 and TRBJ2-7 gives the whole variable domain KAGVTQTPRYLIKTRGQQVTLSCSPISGHRSVSWYQQTPGQGLQFLFEYFSETQRNKGNFPGRFSGRQFSNSRSEMNVSTLELGDSALYLCASSLAAGGAYYEQYFGPGTRLTVT.

The table lists this clone with a count of one. The chain has TRBV6-5 and TRBJ2-1; TRBD1 agrees at 8 bases. The CDR3 is made up of 14 amino acids. V trimming: 8 bases; J trimming: 6 bases; junction bases outside the gene matches: 9. The germline V gene encodes CDR1 MNHEY and CDR2 SVGAGI. The CDR3 protein is CASDLRTGGNEQFF. CDR3 bases: TGTGCCAGCGATCTCCGAACAGGGGGCAATGAGCAGTTCTTC.

The chain employs TRBV5-1 and TRBJ2-2; D gene ambiguous. Between the trimmed V and J ends, which lost 0 bases and 1 base, there was a span of 10 bases. In germline, CDR1 is SGHRS, CDR2 YFSETQ. The length of the CDR3 is 16 residues. CDR3 bases: TGCGCCAGCAGCTTGGAGGCCAGACTGAACACCGGGGAGCTGTTTTTT. Translation gives CASSLEARLNTGELFF.

This chain connects TRBV9 to TRBJ2-2, with no clear D. The CDR3 length is 16 residues. Germline V lookup: CDR1 SGDLS, CDR2 YYNGEE. V was pared by 4 bases and J by 6 bases, with 19 bases between. In DNA form, the CDR3 reads TGTGCCAGCAGCTCCTTGGTACTTACCGGCTCCGGGGAGCTGTTTTTT. Translation: CASSSLVLTGSGELFF.

V and J are TRBV7-2 and TRBJ2-3; 12 bases map to TRBD2. This CDR3 comprises 17 residues. CDR1 and CDR2 (germline): SGHTA, FQGNSA. Germline trimming cut 5 bases from V and 3 bases from J; bases unmatched to any gene: 9. The CDR3: CASSPDASGRATDTQYF. The CDR3 DNA is TGTGCCAGCAGCCCCGACGCTAGCGGGAGGGCAACAGATACGCAGTATTTT.

The V call is TRBV13, the J call TRBJ2-7; 10 nucleotides align to TRBD2. This CDR3 has 16 amino acids. In germline, CDR1 is PRHDT, CDR2 FYEKMQ (reference sequence). With 2 bases clipped from V and 0 bases from J, the junction kept 4 bases outside the gene matches. DNA for the CDR3: TGTGCCAGCAGCTTATGGGCTAGCGGGAGCTCCTACGAGCAGTACTTC. Protein sequence: CASSLWASGSSYEQYF.

The J gene is TRBJ2-5, the V gene TRBV5-4; D is perhaps TRBD1 (5 bases). V dropped 1 base and J dropped 4 bases, with 5 bases sitting between them. This CDR3 comprises 12 residues. Germline assignment: CDR1 SGHNT and CDR2 YYREEE (reference sequence). The chain's CDR3 is CASSLQGETQYF. Here the CDR3 DNA reads TGTGCCAGCAGCTTGCAGGGAGAGACCCAGTACTTC.

The chain uses TRBV11-2 and TRBJ1-3, with 10 bases that match TRBD1. With 1 base clipped from V and 5 bases from J, the junction kept 5 bases outside the gene matches. The germline V gene has CDR1 SGHAT and CDR2 FQNNGV. The CDR3 sequence is 16 residues long. As DNA, the CDR3 is TGTGCCAGCAGCTTAGTTGGACAGGGGGATAGAAACACCATATATTTT. The encoded protein is CASSLVGQGDRNTIYF.

The chain uses TRBV23-1 and TRBJ1-1, with a weak D call TRBD1 (5 bases). TRBV23-1 is given ORF status, its function remaining uncertain. V shed 8 bases and J shed 7 bases, with 14 bases lying between them. The CDR3 is 12 residues long. The CDR3 loop reads CASRPGTIEAFF. CDR3 DNA sequence: TGCGCCAGCCGTCCGGGGACCATTGAAGCTTTCTTT.

The rearrangement joins TRBV27 to TRBJ2-5, with 9 bases lining up with TRBD1. Germline V gives CDR1 MNHEY, CDR2 SMNVEV (reference sequence). The CDR3 is 14 residues long. Germline trimming cut 9 bases from V and 3 bases from J; bases unmatched to any gene: 8. This CDR3 reads CASTGTGSKETQYF. The CDR3 region has the DNA TGTGCCAGTACCGGGACAGGGTCCAAAGAGACCCAGTACTTC.

This clone was observed a single time. The chain joins TRBV5-1 to TRBJ1-1, with TRBD1 matching over 11 bases. V was pared by 4 bases and J by 4 bases, with 3 bases of the junction left unmatched. CDR1 is SGHRS and CDR2 is YFSETQ in the germline V gene. This CDR3 contains 14 residues. DNA for the CDR3: TGCGCCAGCAGCCCCGGGACAGGGGGCACTGAAGCTTTCTTT. Translating it yields CASSPGTGGTEAFF.

The chain recombines TRBV5-5 with TRBJ2-7; the D is unclear. Germline CDR1 SGHKS, CDR2 YYEKEE (reference sequence). Trimming left V 4 bases short and J 0 bases short, with 2 bases between. The CDR3 length is 11 residues. The CDR3 bases are TGTGCCAGCAGCACCTCCTACGAGCAGTACTTC. Translation: CASSTSYEQYF. Supplemented by reference TRBV5-5 and TRBJ2-7, the full variable domain reads DAGVTQSPTHLIKTRGQQVTLRCSPISGHKSVSWYQQVLGQGPQFIFQYYEKEERGRGNFPDRFSARQFPNYSSELNVNALLLGDSALYLCASSTSYEQYFGPGTRLTVT.

The chain uses TRBV27 and TRBJ2-5; D is possibly TRBD2 (5 bases). The tail of the sequence fits TRBJ2-7 better, so the J call may be wrong. The CDR3 consists of 13 residues. The germline V gene encodes CDR1 MNHEY and CDR2 SMNVEV (reference sequence). Here the CDR3 reads CASFPTGSYEQYF. As DNA, the CDR3 is TGTGCCAGCTTTCCCACGGGGTCCTACGAGCAGTACTTC.

J is TRBJ1-2 and V is TRBV4-1; TRBD1 matches at 9 bases. J was trimmed by 4 bases and V by 1 base; bases with no gene match: 7. CDR1 MGHRA and CDR2 YSYEKL come from the germline V gene. The CDR3 has 16 amino acids. The CDR3 region is CASSQAIGTGSYGYTF. The CDR3 DNA follows: TGCGCCAGCAGCCAAGCTATTGGGACAGGGTCCTATGGCTACACCTTC.

The genes are TRBV27 and TRBJ2-3; D gene uncertain. Germline values: CDR1 MNHEY, CDR2 SMNVEV (reference sequence). The CDR3 loop spans 16 amino acids. Trimming left V 0 bases short and J 2 bases short, with 12 bases between. As DNA, the CDR3 is TGTGCCAGCAGTTTATCGTATTCACGCACCACAGATACGCAGTATTTT. Its protein product is CASSLSYSRTTDTQYF.

This clone occurred a few times. V and J are TRBV7-2 and TRBJ2-4; 8 bases are a match to TRBD1. The V gene end was trimmed by 8 bases and the J gene end by 6 bases; junction bases not matched to a gene: 9. Germline V gene lookup returns CDR1 SGHTA and CDR2 FQGNSA. The length of the CDR3 is 14 residues. The CDR3 region has the DNA TGTGCCAGCCGAGCCGGGACAGGAGGAAACATTCAGTACTTC. It yields the protein CASRAGTGGNIQYF.